This T cell receptor beta chain emerged from a study of blood T cell repertoires in COVID-19. On the study more broadly: The origin of the acute and convalescent COVID-19 samples was the United States, Italy and Spain.

V lost 2 bases, J lost 8 bases, and 2 bases stayed unmatched. The CDR3 runs 12 residues. Participants were aged 18 to 89 years from about two dozen US areas. As originally analysed: For nucleated cells, counts were estimated from reference gene primer amplification. Clones were sequenced by immunoSEQ multiplex PCR, and TCRdb holds only the in-frame ones, with some missing. V, J and clone size are taken as reported in that table, and D and trimming were inferred from the DNA itself. The data contain approximately 310,000 clones, 70% to 90% of them singletons. The sequence came from a man aged 25 to 40 who had recovered from COVID-19. The chain employs TRBV12-3 or TRBV12-4 and TRBJ1-1; TRBD1 matches 7 bases. The specimen was PBMCs or T cells enriched from blood (not recorded which). The CDR3 DNA sequence: TGTGCCAGCAGTTTAAACAGGGGCGAAGCTTTCTTT. Its protein product is CASSLNRGEAFF.